This TCR beta chain emerged from a study of radiotherapy plus CTLA-4 blockade in lung cancer. Whole-study context: Objective responses were documented in 15% to 20% of patients, with disease control in roughly 34%. Overall study findings and caveats: Following radiotherapy plus ipilimumab, tumor-derived TCR clones expanded in the blood. Response was reportedly best predicted by early blood T cell clone dynamics, with interferon-beta.

On this clone itself: Its antigen is still unknown.

Using immunoSEQ multiplex PCR, the repertoire was profiled, and TCRdb retains in-frame clones only, with some absent. The data hold 75,000 or so clones, with 78% observed a single time. V trimming: 6 bases; J trimming: 4 bases; junction bases outside the gene matches: 11. The CDR3 spans 16 residues. Germline V gene lookup returns CDR1 SGHNT and CDR2 YENEEA. This chain uses TRBV11-3 with TRBJ2-3; 9 nucleotides match TRBD1. This specimen consisted of peripheral blood, obtained from a patient treated with radiotherapy plus ipilimumab. This TCR came from a human donor with non-small cell lung cancer who had a complete response to radiotherapy plus ipilimumab. CDR3 bases: TGTGCCAGCAGGGGACAGGGAACCACGGTTGCAGATACGCAGTATTTT. This codes for CASRGQGTTVADTQYF.